Described below is a single T cell receptor beta chain sequence and its context. Its antigen remains unknown. This specimen belongs to a study of T cell responses to AZD1222 COVID-19 vaccine. General study results and limits: Females made up more of the donors, who were largely white British, and clonal diversity may have come out too low.

TCRdb keeps only in-frame clones here, not all; method: immunoSEQ multiplex PCR. Of about 110,000 clones in the sample, 84% are singletons; the top ten hold 9.4%. The TCR sequence derives from an adult in good health. The source was peripheral blood, collected on day 0 of AZD1222 vaccination.

The CDR3 loop is CASSFTGGGETQYF. CDR3 coding DNA: TGTGCCAGCAGCTTCACAGGGGGCGGGGAGACCCAGTACTTC. This chain joins TRBV11-3 and TRBJ2-5, with 9 bases identical to TRBD1. Germline V CDR1 and CDR2: SGHNT, YENEEA. The CDR3 spans 14 residues. Trimming took 3 bases from V and 5 from J; bases not matched to a gene: 4.